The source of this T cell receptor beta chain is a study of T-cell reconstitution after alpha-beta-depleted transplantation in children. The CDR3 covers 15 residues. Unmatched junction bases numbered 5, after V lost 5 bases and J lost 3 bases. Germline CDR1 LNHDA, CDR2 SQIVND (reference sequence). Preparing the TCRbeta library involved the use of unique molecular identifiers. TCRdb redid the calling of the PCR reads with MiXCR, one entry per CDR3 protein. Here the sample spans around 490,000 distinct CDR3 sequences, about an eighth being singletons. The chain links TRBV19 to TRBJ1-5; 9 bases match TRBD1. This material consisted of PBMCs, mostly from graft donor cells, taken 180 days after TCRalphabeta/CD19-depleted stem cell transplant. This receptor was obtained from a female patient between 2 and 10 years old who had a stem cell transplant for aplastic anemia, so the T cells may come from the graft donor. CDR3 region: CASSPRTGDNQPQHF. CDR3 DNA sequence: TGTGCCAGTAGTCCCCGGACAGGGGACAATCAGCCCCAGCATTTT.